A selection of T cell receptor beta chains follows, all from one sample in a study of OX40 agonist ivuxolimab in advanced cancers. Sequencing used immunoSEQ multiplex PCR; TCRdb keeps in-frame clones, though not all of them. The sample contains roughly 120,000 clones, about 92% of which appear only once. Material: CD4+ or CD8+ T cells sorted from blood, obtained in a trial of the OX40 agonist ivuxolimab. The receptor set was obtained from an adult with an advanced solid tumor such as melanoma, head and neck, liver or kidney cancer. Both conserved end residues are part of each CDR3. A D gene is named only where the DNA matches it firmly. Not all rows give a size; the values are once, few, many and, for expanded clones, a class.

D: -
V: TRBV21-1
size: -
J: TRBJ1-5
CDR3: CASSKVERISNQPQHF
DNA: TGTGCCAGCAGCAAAGTGGAGCGGATTAGCAATCAGCCCCAGCATTTT

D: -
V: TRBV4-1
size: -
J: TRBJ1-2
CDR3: CASSQDHAATGAGRPGYTF
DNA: TGCGCCAGCAGCCAAGATCATGCGGCGACAGGCGCCGGTAGGCCTGGCTACACCTTC

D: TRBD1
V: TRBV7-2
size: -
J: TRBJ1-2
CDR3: CASSLRQGYGYTF
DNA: TGTGCCAGCAGCCTCCGACAGGGCTATGGCTACACCTTC

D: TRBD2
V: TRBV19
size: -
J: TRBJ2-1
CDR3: CASSISLAGINEQFF
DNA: TGTGCCAGTAGTATTTCCCTAGCGGGAATTAATGAGCAGTTCTTC

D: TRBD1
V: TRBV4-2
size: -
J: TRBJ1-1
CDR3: CASSQDWRGRMNTEAFF
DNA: TGTGCCAGCAGCCAAGATTGGAGGGGGCGGATGAACACTGAAGCTTTCTTT

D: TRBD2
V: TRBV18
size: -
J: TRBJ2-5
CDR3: CASPGGGLEKQETQYF
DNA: TGTGCCAGCCCGGGCGGGGGTTTGGAGAAACAAGAGACCCAGTACTTC

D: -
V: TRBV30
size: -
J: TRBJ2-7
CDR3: CAWSVGDFAYEQYF
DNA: TGTGCCTGGAGTGTTGGCGACTTCGCCTACGAGCAGTACTTC

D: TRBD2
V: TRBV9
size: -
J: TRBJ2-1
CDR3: CASSVGRGAYNEQFF
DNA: TGTGCCAGCAGCGTAGGGCGGGGGGCCTACAATGAGCAGTTCTTC

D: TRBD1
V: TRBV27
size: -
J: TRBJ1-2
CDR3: CASSYSGTANGYTF
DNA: TGTGCCAGCAGTTACTCCGGGACAGCCAATGGCTACACCTTC

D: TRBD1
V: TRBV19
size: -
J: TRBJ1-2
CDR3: CASSFGGGGGYTF
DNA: TGTGCCAGTAGTTTTGGAGGGGGCGGTGGCTACACCTTC

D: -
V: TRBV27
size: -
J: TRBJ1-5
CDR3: CASSLGQFNQPQHF
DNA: TGTGCCAGCAGTTTAGGGCAGTTCAATCAGCCCCAGCATTTT

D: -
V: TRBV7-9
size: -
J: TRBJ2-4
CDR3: CASSLPTGLGKNIQYF
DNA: TGTGCCAGCAGCTTACCAACGGGACTCGGCAAAAACATTCAGTACTTC

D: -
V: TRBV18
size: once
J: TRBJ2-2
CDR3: CASSPPRVVAHLYTGELFF
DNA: TGTGCCAGCTCGCCTCCACGCGTCGTAGCCCATCTCTACACCGGGGAGCTGTTTTTT

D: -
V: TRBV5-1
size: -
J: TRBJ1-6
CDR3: CASSLKGGSYNSPLHF
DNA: TGCGCCAGCAGCTTGAAAGGCGGCTCCTATAATTCACCCCTCCACTTT

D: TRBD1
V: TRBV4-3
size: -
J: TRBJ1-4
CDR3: CASSQGWAGGGPNEKLFF
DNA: TGCGCCAGCAGCCAAGGTTGGGCAGGGGGAGGGCCTAATGAAAAACTGTTTTTT

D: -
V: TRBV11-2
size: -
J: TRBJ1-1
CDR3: CASSLGLQNTEAFF
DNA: TGTGCCAGCAGCTTGGGACTCCAGAACACTGAAGCTTTCTTT

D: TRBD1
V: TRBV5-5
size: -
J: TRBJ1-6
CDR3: CASSSTTGLTYSPLHF
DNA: TGTGCCAGCAGCTCCACGACAGGGCTAACGTATTCACCCCTCCACTTT

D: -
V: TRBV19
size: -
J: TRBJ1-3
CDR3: CASSATVSGNTIYF
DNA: TGTGCCAGTAGCGCGACAGTCTCTGGAAACACCATATATTTT

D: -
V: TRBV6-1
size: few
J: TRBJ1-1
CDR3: CASRIYETNTEAFF
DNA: TGTGCCAGCAGGATATATGAGACGAACACTGAAGCTTTCTTT

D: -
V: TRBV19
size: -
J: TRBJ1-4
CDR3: CASTRTNEKLFF
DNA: TGTGCCAGTACAAGGACTAATGAAAAACTGTTTTTT

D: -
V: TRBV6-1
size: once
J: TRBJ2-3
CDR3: CASSEDSSTDTQYF
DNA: TGTGCCAGCAGTGAAGACAGTAGCACAGATACGCAGTATTTT

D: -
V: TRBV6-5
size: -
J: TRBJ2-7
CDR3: CASSLIAGPAYEQYF
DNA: TGTGCCAGCAGTTTAATCGCAGGTCCCGCCTACGAGCAGTACTTC

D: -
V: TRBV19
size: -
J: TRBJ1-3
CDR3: CASSISTGGNTIYF
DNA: TGTGCCAGTAGTATTTCCACAGGAGGAAACACCATATATTTT

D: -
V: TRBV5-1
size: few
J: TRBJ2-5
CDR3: CASSQTPGQETQYF
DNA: TGCGCCAGCAGCCAGACCCCTGGCCAAGAGACCCAGTACTTC

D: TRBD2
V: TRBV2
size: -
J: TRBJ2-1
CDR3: CASSPQLAGGGNEQFF
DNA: TGTGCCAGCAGTCCCCAACTAGCGGGAGGGGGGAATGAGCAGTTCTTC

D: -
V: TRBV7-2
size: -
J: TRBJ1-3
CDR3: CASSQSGAGDTIYF
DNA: TGTGCCAGCAGCCAATCCGGGGCCGGGGACACCATATATTTT

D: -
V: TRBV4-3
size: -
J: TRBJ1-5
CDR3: CASSQEIRGNQPQHF
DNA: TGCGCCAGCAGCCAAGAAATCAGGGGAAACCAGCCCCAGCATTTT

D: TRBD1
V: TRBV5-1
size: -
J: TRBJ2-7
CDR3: CASSLAGTGQSYEQYF
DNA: TGCGCCAGCAGCTTGGCCGGGACAGGGCAGTCCTACGAGCAGTACTTC

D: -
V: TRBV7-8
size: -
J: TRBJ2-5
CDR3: CASSLGQGQGETQYF
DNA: TGTGCCAGCAGCTTAGGGCAGGGGCAGGGGGAGACCCAGTACTTC

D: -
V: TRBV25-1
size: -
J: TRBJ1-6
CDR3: CASSEYRGPLHF
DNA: TGTGCCAGCAGTGAATACAGGGGCCCCCTCCACTTT

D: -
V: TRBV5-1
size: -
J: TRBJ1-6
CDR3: CASSLGTSASSPLHF
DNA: TGCGCCAGCAGCCTCGGGACGTCGGCCTCCTCACCCCTCCACTTT

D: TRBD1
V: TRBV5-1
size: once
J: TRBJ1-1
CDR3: CASSPGQGFAFF
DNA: TGCGCCAGCAGCCCCGGACAGGGTTTCGCTTTCTTT

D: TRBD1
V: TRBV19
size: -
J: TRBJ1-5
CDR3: CASSSSRDRHAEWNQPQHF
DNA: TGTGCCAGTAGTAGCAGCCGGGACAGACACGCTGAATGGAATCAGCCCCAGCATTTT

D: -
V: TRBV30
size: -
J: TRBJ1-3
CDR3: CAWSAIGGSGNTIYF
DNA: TGTGCCTGGAGTGCCATTGGGGGCAGTGGAAACACCATATATTTT

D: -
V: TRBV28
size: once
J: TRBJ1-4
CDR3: CASIALTNEKLFF
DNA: TGTGCCAGCATCGCGTTGACTAATGAAAAACTGTTTTTT

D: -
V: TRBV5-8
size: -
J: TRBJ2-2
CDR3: CASSLDGLDGELFF
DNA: TGTGCCAGCAGCCTGGACGGGCTTGACGGGGAGCTGTTTTTT

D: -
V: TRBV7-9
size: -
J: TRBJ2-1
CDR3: CASSLRGTQFF
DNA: TGTGCCAGCAGCTTAAGGGGCACGCAGTTCTTC

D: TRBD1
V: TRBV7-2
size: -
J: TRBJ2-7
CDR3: CASSLSRDRAYEQYF
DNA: TGTGCCAGCAGCTTATCCCGGGACAGGGCCTACGAGCAGTACTTC

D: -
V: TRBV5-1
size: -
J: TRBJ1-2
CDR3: CASTLAQDNYGYTF
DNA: TGCGCCAGCACCTTGGCACAGGATAACTATGGCTACACCTTC

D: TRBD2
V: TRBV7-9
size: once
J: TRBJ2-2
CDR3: CASSTSQTSGSVGGELFF
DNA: TGTGCCAGCAGCACGAGCCAGACTAGCGGGAGCGTTGGCGGGGAGCTGTTTTTT

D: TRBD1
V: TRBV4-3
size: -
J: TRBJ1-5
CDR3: CASSQDWGTGGLQPQHF
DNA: TGCGCCAGCAGCCAAGATTGGGGGACAGGGGGACTCCAGCCCCAGCATTTT

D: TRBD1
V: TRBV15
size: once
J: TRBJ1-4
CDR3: CATSRNRGGEKLFF
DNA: TGTGCCACCAGCAGAAACAGGGGTGGTGAAAAACTGTTTTTT

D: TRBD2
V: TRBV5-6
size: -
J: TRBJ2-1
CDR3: CASSIGLAEYNEQFF
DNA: TGTGCCAGCAGCATAGGACTAGCGGAATACAATGAGCAGTTCTTC

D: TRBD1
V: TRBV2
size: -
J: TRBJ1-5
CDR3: CASQGELGNQPQHF
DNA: TGTGCCAGCCAGGGGGAGTTAGGCAATCAGCCCCAGCATTTT

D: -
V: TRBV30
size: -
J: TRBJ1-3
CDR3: CAWAGLSGNTIYF
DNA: TGTGCCTGGGCGGGTTTGTCTGGAAACACCATATATTTT

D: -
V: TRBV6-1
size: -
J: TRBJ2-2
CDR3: CASSMLRTGELFF
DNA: TGTGCCAGCAGCATGCTTCGGACCGGGGAGCTGTTTTTT

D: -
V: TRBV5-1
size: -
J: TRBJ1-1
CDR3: CASRGVGLNAEAFF
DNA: TGCGCCAGCAGGGGGGTCGGGTTGAACGCTGAAGCTTTCTTT

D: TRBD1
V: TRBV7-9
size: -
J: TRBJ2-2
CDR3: CASSPGQGNTGELFF
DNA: TGTGCCAGCAGCCCCGGACAGGGAAACACCGGGGAGCTGTTTTTT

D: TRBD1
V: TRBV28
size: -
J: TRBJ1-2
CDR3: CASYPGQEINYGYTF
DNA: TGTGCCAGCTACCCTGGACAGGAGATTAACTATGGCTACACCTTC

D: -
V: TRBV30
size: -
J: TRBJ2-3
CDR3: CAWSPQGDTQYF
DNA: TGTGCCTGGAGCCCCCAGGGAGATACGCAGTATTTT

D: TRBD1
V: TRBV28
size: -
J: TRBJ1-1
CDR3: CANRRQGNTEAFF
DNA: TGTGCCAATAGACGACAGGGCAACACTGAAGCTTTCTTT

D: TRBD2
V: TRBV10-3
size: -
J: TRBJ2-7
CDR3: CAISELAGPYEQYF
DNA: TGTGCCATCAGTGAACTAGCGGGACCCTACGAGCAGTACTTC